This passage covers 30 T cell receptor beta chains from one sample sequenced in a study of blood T cell repertoires in COVID-19. TCRdb's copy holds only in-frame clones and misses some; the assay was immunoSEQ multiplex PCR. Among a few hundred thousand clones, 80% to 90% were seen once, and the ten largest hold 3.8%. Input material: PBMCs or T cells enriched from blood (not recorded which). The receptors stem from a middle-aged woman with acute COVID-19.

The chain employs TRBV19 and TRBJ1-1, with 8 bases fitting TRBD1. V dropped 3 bases and J dropped 1; count of bases not matched to a gene: 7. CDR1 and CDR2 from the germline V gene are LNHDA and SQIVND (reference sequence). This CDR3 contains 16 residues. In DNA form, the CDR3 reads TGTGCCAGTAGTATCTTCTCCGGGACAGGGAACACTGAAGCTTTCTTT. This codes for CASSIFSGTGNTEAFF.

The genes are TRBV7-3 and TRBJ1-2, with 8 bases fitting TRBD1. The junction had 9 bases not matched to a gene; V was cut back by 2 bases and J by 7 bases. Per germline, CDR1 SGHTA and CDR2 FQGTGA. The CDR3 totals 15 residues. The CDR3 nucleotides are TGTGCCAGCAGCTTAGAAGCAGGGGGCGCTTTTGGCTACACCTTC. Encoded protein: CASSLEAGGAFGYTF.

This chain connects TRBV29-1 to TRBJ2-7, with D perhaps matching TRBD1 (6 bases). Trimming left V 7 bases short and J 0 bases short, with 13 bases between. The CDR3 is 13 amino acids. Germline-derived CDR1 and CDR2 are SQVTM and ANQGSEA. CDR3 DNA sequence: TGCAGCGCCGCTCGGGACATCTCCTACGAGCAGTACTTC. Protein sequence: CSAARDISYEQYF.

This clone was detected ten times or more. The chain carries TRBV19 and TRBJ2-3; 10 bases are a match to TRBD1. Germline CDR1 LNHDA, CDR2 SQIVND (reference sequence). This CDR3 has 16 residues. V trimming: 0 bases; J trimming: 4 bases; junction bases outside the gene matches: 4. This chain's CDR3 is CASSIDPGQGADTQYF. The CDR3 bases are TGTGCCAGTAGTATAGATCCCGGACAGGGGGCAGATACGCAGTATTTT.

CDR3 in DNA: TGTGCCAGCAGTGAAACAGGAGATACGCAGTATTTT. This translates into CASSETGDTQYF. The chain combines TRBV2 with TRBJ2-3; D perhaps matches TRBD1 (5 bases). The CDR3 contains 12 residues. Germline V gives CDR1 SNHLY, CDR2 FYNNEI. The V and J ends lost 2 bases and 5 bases respectively, with 5 bases between them.

The rearrangement joins TRBV7-2 to TRBJ2-5; TRBD2 matches 11 bases. The length of the CDR3 is 15 residues. CDR1 is SGHTA and CDR2 is FQGNSA in the germline V gene. Trimming at V came to 3 bases and at J to 5 bases, leaving 5 bases not matched to a gene. The CDR3 DNA follows: TGTGCCAGCAGCTTTAGCGGGAGGGCCTTGGAGACCCAGTACTTC. This gives the protein CASSFSGRALETQYF.

The chain joins TRBV27 to TRBJ2-1; 8 bases agree with TRBD1. CDR3 size: 13 residues. Germline loops: CDR1 MNHEY, CDR2 SMNVEV (reference sequence). V shed 6 bases and J 9 bases; nucleotides not matched to a gene: 7. The DNA for the CDR3 is TGTGCCAGCAGGGACAGGGTAGAAAGTGAGCAGTTCTTC. Protein sequence: CASRDRVESEQFF.

The V and J genes are TRBV6-5 and TRBJ1-1; D is ambiguous. V lost 1 base to trimming and J lost 4 bases, with 13 bases between them. The CDR3 has 15 residues. In germline, CDR1 is MNHEY, CDR2 SVGAGI. For the CDR3, the DNA is TGTGCCAGCAGTTACTTGGGTCAAGCGGGCACTGAAGCTTTCTTT. Its protein is CASSYLGQAGTEAFF.

A single count supports this clone. The rearrangement links TRBV28 to TRBJ2-1; 11 positions match TRBD2. V gave up 4 bases and J gave up 12 bases; unmatched junction bases: 11. The CDR3 has 15 residues. Germline CDR1 and CDR2: MDHEN and SYDVKM. The CDR3 is CASSSVAGGSFGQFF. Written as DNA, the CDR3 is TGTGCCAGCAGTTCAGTAGCGGGAGGGTCATTCGGGCAGTTCTTC.

The rearrangement uses TRBV27 and TRBJ1-3; no clear D gene. CDR1 and CDR2 (germline): MNHEY, SMNVEV (reference sequence). V was cut by 2 bases and J by 0 bases, with 11 bases left in between. The CDR3 contains 16 residues. CDR3 sequence reads: CASSLREPSSGNTIYF. In DNA form, the CDR3 reads TGTGCCAGCAGTTTAAGGGAGCCGAGCTCTGGAAACACCATATATTTT.

This clone appeared a single time. The genes are TRBV15 and TRBJ1-2; no clear D gene. The V and J ends lost 1 base and 7 bases respectively, with 13 bases between them. CDR3 length: 14 residues. CDR1 is LNHNV, CDR2 YYDKDF, per germline (reference sequence). The CDR3 nucleotides read TGTGCCACCAGCAGAGGAGAGGGTAGGCTTGGCTACACCTTC. It specifies CATSRGEGRLGYTF.

The chain carries TRBV7-9 and TRBJ1-2; D is undetermined. From germline, CDR1 is SEHNR and CDR2 FQNEAQ (reference sequence). V was shortened by 4 bases and J by 7 bases, with 19 bases between the two germline ends. This CDR3 is 15 amino acids long. CDR3 amino acids: CASSSPVPNLGGYTF. Written as DNA, the CDR3 is TGTGCCAGCAGCTCTCCCGTTCCAAACCTCGGTGGCTACACCTTC.

CDR3 sequence: CASTPDRTSSGANVLTF. The CDR3 DNA reads TGTGCCAGTACCCCCGACAGGACCTCCTCTGGGGCCAACGTCCTGACTTTC. This rearrangement joins TRBV19 to TRBJ2-6; a possible D gene is TRBD1 (6 bases). The V and J ends lost 7 bases and 0 bases respectively, with 16 bases between them. Germline V gives CDR1 LNHDA, CDR2 SQIVND (reference sequence). This CDR3 has 17 residues.

This sequence joins TRBV7-9 and TRBJ1-2; weak D call: TRBD1 (6 bases). Between the trimmed V and J ends, which lost 5 bases and 8 bases, there was a span of 15 bases. This CDR3 spans 13 amino acids. In germline, CDR1 is SEHNR, CDR2 FQNEAQ (reference sequence). Written as DNA, the CDR3 is TGTGCCAGCAGCCGAGGCGGGGGGCGAGGCTACACCTTC. Amino acids: CASSRGGGRGYTF. Filled out from reference TRBV7-9 and TRBJ1-2, the complete variable domain reads DTGVSQNPRHKITKRGQNVTFRCDPISEHNRLYWYRQTLGQGPEFLTYFQNEAQLEKSRLLSDRFSAERPKGSFSTLEIQRTEQGDSAMYLCASSRGGGRGYTFGSGTRLTVV.

The chain is built from TRBV4-1 and TRBJ2-7; 9 bases are shared with TRBD1. The CDR3 is 15 amino acids. CDR1 is MGHRA and CDR2 is YSYEKL in the germline V gene. V was pared by 5 bases and J by 5 bases, with 10 bases of the junction left unmatched. CDR3 sequence: CASSEVGDRVHEQYF. The CDR3 DNA is TGCGCCAGCAGCGAAGTCGGGGACAGGGTCCACGAGCAGTACTTC.

The table lists this clone with a count of one. This chain links TRBV19 with TRBJ2-7; D possibly corresponds to TRBD1 (5 bases). This CDR3 has 15 amino acids. Germline V CDR1 and CDR2: LNHDA, SQIVND (reference sequence). V was shortened by 3 bases and J by 0 bases, with 12 bases between the two germline ends. The CDR3 DNA reads TGTGCCAGTAGTATCACGACAGCACTCTCCTACGAGCAGTACTTC. This translates into CASSITTALSYEQYF.

CDR3 sequence reads: CASSSGQGASSPLHF. The CDR3 region has the DNA TGTGCCAGCAGTTCGGGACAGGGGGCCAGTTCACCCCTCCACTTT. The chain recombines TRBV28 with TRBJ1-6, with 12 positions matching TRBD1. The CDR3 covers 15 residues. Germline V lookup: CDR1 MDHEN, CDR2 SYDVKM. V shed 4 bases, J shed 9 bases, and the junction held 4 bases outside the gene matches. Complete variable domain (other parts from reference TRBV28 and TRBJ1-6): DVKVTQSSRYLVKRTGEKVFLECVQDMDHENMFWYRQDPGLGLRLIYFSYDVKMKEKGDIPEGYSVSREKKERFSLILESASTNQTSMYLCASSSGQGASSPLHFGNGTRLTVT.

The CDR3 region is CASSFISYEQYF. The CDR3 DNA sequence: TGTGCCAGCAGCTTTATCTCCTACGAGCAGTACTTC. V gene TRBV7-8 combines with J gene TRBJ2-7, with D uncertain. The germline V gene encodes CDR1 SGHVS and CDR2 FQNEAQ. The CDR3 loop spans 12 amino acids. V lost 3 bases and J lost 0, with 3 bases in between.

J is TRBJ2-1 and V is TRBV5-4; 14 nucleotides line up with TRBD2. The V gene's germline CDR1 is SGHNT and CDR2 YYREEE (reference sequence). The CDR3 totals 15 residues. J lost 9 bases, V lost 4 bases, and 6 bases had no gene match. The CDR3 loop reads CASSQGLAGETEQFF. The DNA for the CDR3 is TGTGCCAGCAGCCAGGGACTAGCGGGAGAAACTGAGCAGTTCTTC.

V and J are TRBV18 and TRBJ2-3; a possible D gene is TRBD1 (6 bases). The V gene's germline CDR1 is KGHSH and CDR2 LQKENI. The CDR3 length is 14 residues. Trimming removed 4 bases from V and 2 bases from J, with 10 bases in between. CDR3 region: CASSQQGATDTQYF. DNA for the CDR3: TGTGCCAGCTCACAACAGGGAGCCACAGATACGCAGTATTTT.

The chain couples TRBV7-9 to TRBJ1-1; D is unclear. V was cut by 5 bases and J by 3 bases, with 10 bases left in between. The CDR3 loop spans 13 amino acids. Germline CDR1 SEHNR, CDR2 FQNEAQ (reference sequence). The CDR3 region has the DNA TGTGCCAGCAGCCCAAGGGAGGACACTGAAGCTTTCTTT. Residues: CASSPREDTEAFF.

The V and J genes are TRBV6-5 and TRBJ1-1; a weak D match, TRBD1 (5 bases). Trimming removed 6 bases from V and 5 bases from J, with 10 bases in between. Germline CDR1 is MNHEY and CDR2 is SVGAGI. The CDR3 sequence is 12 residues long. CDR3 residues: CASRPTVTEAFF. CDR3 nucleotide sequence: TGTGCCAGCAGACCGACAGTTACTGAAGCTTTCTTT.

This chain joins TRBV7-2 and TRBJ2-3; unclear D gene. The CDR3 spans 19 residues. V was trimmed by 2 bases and J by 0 bases, leaving 21 bases between them. The germline gives CDR1 SGHTA, CDR2 FQGNSA. CDR3 in amino acids: CASSLSYGPFGPSTDTQYF. DNA of the CDR3: TGTGCCAGCAGCTTAAGTTATGGGCCCTTTGGCCCTAGCACAGATACGCAGTATTTT.

V usage is TRBV29-1 and J usage is TRBJ1-2, with TRBD1 identical over 7 bases. J was trimmed by 3 bases and V by 7 bases; bases with no gene match: 11. This CDR3 has 14 residues. Germline V gives CDR1 SQVTM, CDR2 ANQGSEA. The CDR3 loop reads CSASLTGNDYGYTF. The CDR3 DNA reads TGCAGCGCTTCATTGACAGGGAACGACTATGGCTACACCTTC.

CDR3 sequence: CSAGGRMANYGYTF. As DNA, the CDR3 is TGCAGCGCCGGAGGGCGAATGGCTAACTATGGCTACACCTTC. This chain joins TRBV29-1 and TRBJ1-2; the D is unclear. Trimming left V 7 bases short and J 0 bases short, with 15 bases between. The CDR3 extends over 14 amino acids. Germline V lookup: CDR1 SQVTM, CDR2 ANQGSEA.

The CDR3 is CASNPGDRNEQFF. DNA for the CDR3: TGTGCCAGCAACCCAGGGGACCGCAATGAGCAGTTCTTC. The rearrangement links TRBV28 to TRBJ2-1; D possibly corresponds to TRBD1 (6 bases). Germline CDR1 and CDR2: MDHEN and SYDVKM. The CDR3 is made up of 13 amino acids. V was pared by 7 bases and J by 6 bases, with 13 bases between.

The V call is TRBV13, the J call TRBJ1-3, with 10 bases identical to TRBD1. V gave up 4 bases and J gave up 7 bases; unmatched junction bases: 4. The germline CDR1 and CDR2 sequences are PRHDT and FYEKMQ (reference sequence). This CDR3 has 14 amino acids. The CDR3 bases are TGTGCCAGCAGCTCCCGGGACAGGGGCAACACCATATATTTT. The encoded protein is CASSSRDRGNTIYF.

This sequence joins TRBV15 and TRBJ2-5, with 11 nucleotides matching TRBD2. The CDR3 has 18 amino acids. J was trimmed by 5 bases and V by 0 bases; bases with no gene match: 11. Germline values: CDR1 LNHNV, CDR2 YYDKDF (reference sequence). The CDR3 DNA follows: TGTGCCACCAGCAGAGATCCTCTAGCGGGAGGTTCCGGGGAGACCCAGTACTTC. Translated, it gives CATSRDPLAGGSGETQYF.

The chain joins TRBV4-1 to TRBJ2-5, with a tentative D call TRBD2 (6 bases). Per the germline V gene, CDR1 is MGHRA and CDR2 is YSYEKL. Trimming left V 4 bases short and J 5 bases short, with 17 bases between. This CDR3 spans 15 amino acids. For the CDR3, the DNA is TGCGCCAGCAGCCGCTCTCCCGGGGGACCGGAGACCCAGTACTTC. Amino acids: CASSRSPGGPETQYF.

Only one count was recorded for this clone. The chain combines TRBV20-1 with TRBJ1-3; 7 positions agree with TRBD1. Germline assignment: CDR1 DFQATT and CDR2 SNEGSKA (reference sequence). With V trimmed by 3 bases and J by 4 bases, 3 bases remained unmatched. The CDR3 consists of 13 residues. CDR3 coding DNA: TGCAGTGCTAGTCAGGGGGGAGGAAACACCATATATTTT. Its translation is CSASQGGGNTIYF.